A single sample gave rise to the 23 T cell receptor beta chains below, sequenced in a study of CD4 T cells in relation to SARS-CoV-2 and coronaviruses. Sequenced by immunoSEQ multiplex PCR; TCRdb stores in-frame clones only, minus some. Of approximately 36,000 clones listed, approximately 80% were seen once; the top ten hold 20%. Their antigens are not known. The sequencing input was memory CD4+ T cells from PBMCs, cultured in vitro. Every receptor here comes from an adult with COVID-19.

With respect to this clone: One end of the junction fails to match germline, which may point to a read error. Written as DNA, the CDR3 is TGCAGCGTCGAAGGGCCTAGCGGGCAATCCTACAATGAGCAGTTCTTC. Amino acid sequence: CSVEGPSGQSYNEQFF. The chain has TRBV29-1 and TRBJ2-1, with 8 bases lining up with TRBD2. The CDR3 is made up of 16 amino acids. The germline V gene has CDR1 SQVTM and CDR2 ANQGSEA.

The rearrangement joins TRBV28 to TRBJ2-7, with TRBD1 identical over 9 bases. The length of the CDR3 is 14 residues. After removal of 7 bases from V and 1 base from J, the junction contained 5 bases not matched to a gene. Germline CDR1 reads MDHEN; CDR2 reads SYDVKM. CDR3 protein: CASKGTGRSYEQYF. Here the CDR3 DNA reads TGTGCCAGCAAAGGGACAGGGCGATCCTACGAGCAGTACTTC.

The CDR3 loop reads CSASTGGPVKTQYF. The CDR3 region has the DNA TGCAGTGCTAGTACAGGAGGGCCAGTAAAGACCCAGTACTTC. The chain has TRBV20-1 and TRBJ2-5; D is possibly TRBD2 (6 bases). The V and J ends lost 3 bases and 6 bases respectively, with 17 bases between them. The CDR3 spans 14 residues. CDR1 DFQATT and CDR2 SNEGSKA come from the germline V gene (reference sequence).

This chain connects TRBV27 to TRBJ1-6; tentatively, D is TRBD1 (5 bases). The germline V gene encodes CDR1 MNHEY and CDR2 SMNVEV (reference sequence). The CDR3 is 15 residues long. V lost 2 bases and J 9 bases, leaving 14 bases between the germline ends. The CDR3 DNA sequence: TGTGCCAGCAGTTTAACAGGCCCCGTCCTTTCACCCCTCCACTTT. Protein product: CASSLTGPVLSPLHF.

This sequence joins TRBV7-2 and TRBJ2-2, with 7 bases matching TRBD2. V was pared by 6 bases and J by 2 bases, with 9 bases of the junction left unmatched. This CDR3 contains 16 residues. Germline V gives CDR1 SGHTA, CDR2 FQGNSA. CDR3 in amino acids: CASSSSRDYNTGELFF. CDR3 nucleotide sequence: TGTGCCAGCAGTTCTAGCCGGGACTATAACACCGGGGAGCTGTTTTTT.

The CDR3 DNA reads as TGTGCCAGCAGCGTAAGGACAGGATACGATGAGCAGTTCTTC. It is translated as CASSVRTGYDEQFF. This chain connects TRBV9 to TRBJ2-1; TRBD1 agrees at 7 bases. V trimming: 1 base; J trimming: 8 bases; junction bases outside the gene matches: 6. The CDR3 is 14 amino acids. Looked up from germline, CDR1 is SGDLS and CDR2 is YYNGEE.

The chain carries TRBV2 and TRBJ1-2, with D maybe TRBD1 (6 bases). Deletions cut 8 bases from V and 7 bases from J, with 17 bases between. The CDR3 runs 13 residues. CDR1 is SNHLY and CDR2 is FYNNEI in the germline V gene. The CDR3 reads CASLLGQGIGYTF. The DNA for the CDR3 is TGTGCCAGCCTGCTGGGGCAGGGGATTGGCTACACCTTC. The full variable domain, completed using reference TRBV2 and TRBJ1-2, is EPEVTQTPSHQVTQMGQEVILRCVPISNHLYFYWYRQILGQKVEFLVSFYNNEISEKSEIFDDQFSVERPDGSNFTLKIRSTKLEDSAMYFCASLLGQGIGYTFGSGTRLTVV.

V gene TRBV7-8 combines with J gene TRBJ1-1, with D uncertain. The germline V and J ends were trimmed by 0 bases and 1 base, with 9 bases remaining between them. CDR1 is SGHVS and CDR2 is FQNEAQ in the germline V gene. CDR3 length: 15 residues. CDR3 amino acids: CASSLALSSNTEAFF. For the CDR3, the DNA is TGTGCCAGCAGCTTAGCGCTCTCGTCGAACACTGAAGCTTTCTTT. Using reference TRBV7-8 and TRBJ1-1 for the parts outside the CDR3, the full variable domain is GAGVSQSPRYKVAKRGQDVALRCDPISGHVSLFWYQQALGQGPEFLTYFQNEAQLDKSGLPSDRFFAERPEGSVSTLKIQRTQQEDSAVYLCASSLALSSNTEAFFGQGTRLTVV.

V is TRBV3-1 (or the pseudogene TRBV3-2) and J is TRBJ2-5; perhaps TRBD2 as D (6 bases). Looked up from germline, CDR1 is LGHDT and CDR2 is YNNKEL (reference sequence). The CDR3 is 18 amino acids. Between the trimmed V and J ends, which lost 4 bases and 4 bases, there was a span of 25 bases. The CDR3 coding sequence is TGTGCCAGCAGCCTCACACCGTCCGGGAGTAGAGTGATAGAGACCCAGTACTTC. Amino acid sequence: CASSLTPSGSRVIETQYF.

The genes are TRBV29-1 and TRBJ1-2; no firm D call. The V end was cut by 1 base, the J end by 3 bases, with 3 bases between. This CDR3 is 11 amino acids long. Germline CDR1 is SQVTM and CDR2 is ANQGSEA. CDR3 region: CSVEGDYGYTF. For the CDR3, the DNA is TGCAGCGTTGAAGGGGACTATGGCTACACCTTC.

This clone rates as large (0.1 to 1%). The CDR3 DNA follows: TGTGCCAGCAGCTTAACCCGGGACACAGATACGCAGTATTTT. It is translated as CASSLTRDTDTQYF. V and J are TRBV7-2 and TRBJ2-3, with a possible D match to TRBD2 (5 bases). The CDR3 contains 14 residues. V was trimmed by 2 bases and J by 2 bases, leaving 8 bases between them. From germline, CDR1 is SGHTA and CDR2 FQGNSA.

This clone was counted a few times. The J gene is TRBJ2-7, the V gene TRBV2; the match to TRBD1 covers 8 bases. V shed 6 bases, J shed 6 bases, and the junction held 7 bases outside the gene matches. CDR3 length: 13 amino acids. The V gene's germline CDR1 is SNHLY and CDR2 FYNNEI. The CDR3 protein is CASRRDRRGEQYF. The CDR3 DNA follows: TGTGCCAGCAGAAGGGACAGGAGAGGCGAGCAGTACTTC.

With respect to this clone: Other DNA sequences in this specimen translate into the identical CDR3. This chain uses TRBV12-3 or TRBV12-4 with TRBJ1-2, with D unresolved. CDR3 size: 12 residues. V was pared by 4 bases and J by 2 bases, with 5 bases between. CDR3 in amino acids: CASSSSNYGYTF. DNA of the CDR3: TGTGCCAGCAGTTCCTCGAACTATGGCTACACCTTC.

The chain combines TRBV9 with TRBJ2-3, with 10 bases lining up with TRBD2. Germline V lookup: CDR1 SGDLS, CDR2 YYNGEE. The CDR3 runs to 14 residues. With V trimmed by 3 bases and J by 3 bases, 1 base remained unmatched. The CDR3 DNA is TGTGCCAGCAGCGCGGGACTAGCGACAGATACGCAGTATTTT. Translated: CASSAGLATDTQYF.

The chain combines TRBV6-6 with TRBJ2-2; the D is unclear. CDR1 and CDR2 (germline): MNHNY, SVGAGI (reference sequence). The CDR3 totals 11 residues. V lost 6 bases and J 5 bases, leaving 4 bases between the germline ends. CDR3 region: CASRLTGELFF. The CDR3 coding sequence is TGTGCCAGCAGATTGACCGGGGAGCTGTTTTTT.

V and J are TRBV29-1 and TRBJ2-5; possible D gene TRBD2, 6 bases. The CDR3 is 12 residues long. The V gene's germline CDR1 is SQVTM and CDR2 ANQGSEA. The V end lost 3 bases, the J end lost 10 bases, and 15 bases lay between the germline ends. The CDR3, as DNA: TGCAGCGTTGACCGGGAAGGAGGGGACCAGTACTTC. Translation: CSVDREGGDQYF.

This clone was recorded only once. J is TRBJ1-1 and V is TRBV20-1; D ambiguous. Trimming cost V 7 bases and J 1 base, with 7 bases left between them. The CDR3 loop spans 11 amino acids. CDR1 is DFQATT, CDR2 SNEGSKA, per germline (reference sequence). The CDR3 nucleotides read TGCAGTGTTCAGAAGAACACTGAAGCTTTCTTT. Protein: CSVQKNTEAFF.

This clone was counted a few times. The chain uses TRBV9 and TRBJ1-4; D unclear. The germline CDR1 and CDR2 sequences are SGDLS and YYNGEE. Trimming stripped 4 bases from V and 7 bases from J, with 11 bases between. The CDR3 length is 13 residues. Here the CDR3 DNA reads TGTGCCAGCAGCCCGACTGTCTCTGAAAAACTGTTTTTT. Its translation: CASSPTVSEKLFF.

The chain uses TRBV10-2 and TRBJ1-5, with D maybe TRBD1 (6 bases). V gave up 4 bases and J gave up 6 bases, with 13 bases separating them. The CDR3 spans 14 residues. Germline assignment: CDR1 WSHSY and CDR2 SAAADI. The CDR3 DNA is TGCGCCAGCAGTGTCGGAGGGGGGGGTCAGCCCCAGCATTTT. Translating gives CASSVGGGGQPQHF.

This chain uses TRBV3-1 (or the pseudogene TRBV3-2) with TRBJ2-3; D is unresolved. CDR1 is LGHDT, CDR2 YNNKEL, per germline (reference sequence). The V end was cut by 4 bases, the J end by 6 bases, with 8 bases between. This CDR3 contains 12 residues. CDR3: CASSPTQDTQYF. CDR3 sequence (DNA): TGTGCCAGCAGCCCGACCCAGGATACGCAGTATTTT.

The V and J genes are TRBV10-3 and TRBJ2-1, with 10 bases aligning to TRBD1. J was trimmed by 6 bases and V by 7 bases; bases with no gene match: 12. Germline V gene data show CDR1 as ENHRY and CDR2 as SYGVKD. The CDR3 has 16 residues. The DNA for the CDR3 is TGTGCCATCAAAGGCGGACAGGGGGGAATGGGCAATGAGCAGTTCTTC. Translating gives CAIKGGQGGMGNEQFF.

The J gene is TRBJ2-7, the V gene TRBV2; D is undetermined. CDR1 is SNHLY and CDR2 is FYNNEI in the germline V gene. CDR3 length equals 14 residues. V lost 7 bases, J lost 0 bases, and 13 bases lay in between. CDR3 sequence (DNA): TGTGCCAGCATAGCAGGTATGAGCTCCTACGAGCAGTACTTC. As protein: CASIAGMSSYEQYF. The full variable domain, completed using reference TRBV2 and TRBJ2-7, is EPEVTQTPSHQVTQMGQEVILRCVPISNHLYFYWYRQILGQKVEFLVSFYNNEISEKSEIFDDQFSVERPDGSNFTLKIRSTKLEDSAMYFCASIAGMSSYEQYFGPGTRLTVT.

The chain couples TRBV19 to TRBJ2-1; TRBD2 is a possible D gene (6 bases). Trimming took 6 bases from V and 4 from J, leaving 13 bases between them. There are 14 residues in the CDR3. The germline CDR1 and CDR2 sequences are LNHDA and SQIVND (reference sequence). CDR3 DNA sequence: TGTGCCAGTAGCCCCGGGACTTCATACAATGAGCAGTTCTTC. It codes for CASSPGTSYNEQFF. The full variable domain, its missing parts supplied by reference TRBV19 and TRBJ2-1, is DGGITQSPKYLFRKEGQNVTLSCEQNLNHDAMYWYRQDPGQGLRLIYYSQIVNDFQKGDIAEGYSVSREKKESFPLTVTSAQKNPTAFYLCASSPGTSYNEQFFGPGTRLTVL.